This TCR beta chain was sequenced for a study of blood T cell repertoires in COVID-19. About the study: Both acute and convalescent COVID-19 samples were obtained from the United States, Italy and Spain. In each case, the material was cDNA or gDNA derived from T cells, B-cell-depleted T cells, or PBMCs.

There are 17 residues in the CDR3. From germline, CDR1 is LNHDA and CDR2 SQIVND (reference sequence). With 1 base clipped from V and 4 bases from J, the junction kept 7 bases outside the gene matches. In the original analysis: How many nucleated cells were present was estimated from reference gene primer amplification. TCRdb's table, derived via immunoSEQ multiplex PCR, lists solely in-frame clones and lacks some. The V and J calls and clone size are taken from that table; D and trimming were inferred from the DNA. The data hold about 240,000 clones, with 87% observed a single time. The specimen was peripheral blood. This chain connects TRBV19 to TRBJ2-2; 9 positions match TRBD1. This TCR derives from a man aged 60 to 69 who had recovered from COVID-19. This CDR3 is CASSIALGQGGTGELFF. The DNA for the CDR3 is TGTGCCAGTAGTATAGCCTTGGGACAGGGCGGCACCGGGGAGCTGTTTTTT.